These 22 T cell receptor beta chains originate from one sample sequenced in a study of T cell responses to AZD1222 COVID-19 vaccine (dated by TCRdb to the early 2020s). The library was obtained by the immunoSEQ multiplex PCR assay. TCRdb limited this immuneACCESS table to in-frame rearrangements with V and J called. A share of clones is missing; checked studies link under half to unresolved V genes, and the rest is unexplained. This sample gives around 150,000 clones in total; approximately 90% of them show up just once. Jointly, the top ten make up roughly 3.1% of the sample. Explained via the paper, the time point label denotes: baseline before first vaccination. The material sequenced was peripheral blood, taken on day 0 of AZD1222 vaccination. The receptors here all came from an adult in good health.

The chain has TRBV21-1 and TRBJ2-5; the D call in the table, TRBD2, was not verified against the DNA. TRBV21-1 is tagged as a pseudogene. CDR3 length: 14 amino acids. CDR3 in amino acids: CASSKGGLKETQYF. The CDR3, as DNA: TGTGCCAGCAGCAAAGGAGGACTAAAAGAGACCCAGTACTTC.

The V and J genes are TRBV29-1 and TRBJ2-7, with D maybe TRBD1 (5 bases). The CDR3 spans 14 residues. The V end lost 5 bases, the J end lost 2 bases, and 16 bases lay between the germline ends. The germline gives CDR1 SQVTM, CDR2 ANQGSEA. The CDR3: CSVLPQTATYEQYF. In DNA, the CDR3 is TGCAGCGTTTTACCCCAGACAGCCACCTACGAGCAGTACTTC.

V gene TRBV3-1 (or the pseudogene TRBV3-2) combines with J gene TRBJ1-3, with 7 bases identical to TRBD1. Germline CDR1 is LGHDT and CDR2 is YNNKEL (reference sequence). J lost 1 base, V lost 4 bases, and 10 bases had no gene match. The CDR3 loop spans 17 amino acids. CDR3 sequence (DNA): TGTGCCAGCAGCCCCATCCCCAGGGGGACGTCTGGAAACACCATATATTTT. Protein sequence: CASSPIPRGTSGNTIYF.

This rearrangement joins TRBV12-5 to TRBJ2-5; TRBD1 might be the D (5 bases). Germline CDR1 is LGHNT and CDR2 is FRNRAP. The V end was cut by 1 base, the J end by 2 bases, with 8 bases between. CDR3 length: 14 amino acids. Written as DNA, the CDR3 is TGTGCTAGTGGTTTGGGGGGCCGTCAAGAGACCCAGTACTTC. It specifies CASGLGGRQETQYF.

The chain carries TRBV7-9 and TRBJ1-5; D ambiguous. The CDR3 sequence is 15 residues long. V lost 1 base to trimming and J lost 1 base, with 8 bases between them. Per germline, CDR1 SEHNR and CDR2 FQNEAQ (reference sequence). The CDR3 is CASSLGPGSNQPQHF. The CDR3, as DNA: TGTGCCAGCAGCTTAGGCCCGGGAAGCAATCAGCCCCAGCATTTT.

The chain has TRBV5-1 and TRBJ2-7, with 7 positions matching TRBD1. CDR1 is SGHRS, CDR2 YFSETQ, per germline. CDR3 size: 14 residues. Trimming at V came to 0 bases and at J to 5 bases, leaving 5 bases not matched to a gene. CDR3 nucleotide sequence: TGCGCCAGCAGCTTGGAGGGGGCGTTTGACGAGCAGTACTTC. Translated: CASSLEGAFDEQYF.

The rearrangement joins TRBV6-5 to TRBJ2-1; D uncertain. The CDR3 covers 15 residues. Trimming removed 8 bases from V and 0 bases from J, with 14 bases in between. Germline V gene data show CDR1 as MNHEY and CDR2 as SVGAGI. DNA of the CDR3: TGTGCCAGCCGCACGATCCGGAGCTCCTACAATGAGCAGTTCTTC. It encodes CASRTIRSSYNEQFF.

This clone appeared once. J is TRBJ1-2 and V is TRBV6-6, with 10 bases identical to TRBD1. This CDR3 is 14 amino acids long. CDR1 and CDR2 from the germline V gene are MNHNY and SVGAGI (reference sequence). V shed 5 bases and J 3 bases; nucleotides not matched to a gene: 3. The CDR3 DNA follows: TGTGCCAGCAGTAAGGGGACAGGGGACTATGGCTACACCTTC. It encodes CASSKGTGDYGYTF.

V and J are TRBV13 and TRBJ1-1, with 9 bases fitting TRBD1. The germline CDR1 and CDR2 sequences are PRHDT and FYEKMQ (reference sequence). The CDR3 sequence is 14 residues long. Unmatched junction bases numbered 4, after V lost 5 bases and J lost 3 bases. CDR3 sequence reads: CASSLTGGYTEAFF. CDR3 DNA: TGTGCCAGCAGCCTAACAGGGGGCTACACTGAAGCTTTCTTT.

The V and J genes are TRBV7-9 and TRBJ2-1; possibly TRBD2 for D (5 bases). The V gene's germline CDR1 is SEHNR and CDR2 FQNEAQ (reference sequence). Trimming left V 0 bases short and J 4 bases short, with 10 bases between. This CDR3 is 15 amino acids long. The CDR3 is CASSLADPGYNEQFF. DNA for the CDR3: TGTGCCAGCAGCTTAGCGGACCCGGGGTACAATGAGCAGTTCTTC.

The genes are TRBV7-9 and TRBJ1-5; D is undetermined. Between the trimmed V and J ends, which lost 3 bases and 6 bases, there was a span of 15 bases. From germline, CDR1 is SEHNR and CDR2 FQNEAQ (reference sequence). The CDR3 runs to 15 residues. CDR3 protein: CASSLDSGRGQPQHF. The CDR3 bases are TGTGCCAGCAGCTTGGACTCCGGCCGGGGTCAGCCCCAGCATTTT.

The rearrangement joins TRBV24-1 to TRBJ2-1, with 11 bases that match TRBD2. V was pared by 4 bases and J by 3 bases, with 4 bases of the junction left unmatched. The length of the CDR3 is 16 residues. Germline-derived CDR1 and CDR2 are KGHDR and SFDVKD. CDR3 sequence (DNA): TGTGCCACCAGTGACAGACTAGCGGGGTTCTACAATGAGCAGTTCTTC. Protein product: CATSDRLAGFYNEQFF.

The rearrangement links TRBV5-1 to TRBJ1-2; weak D call: TRBD1 (6 bases). This CDR3 has 16 residues. CDR1 is SGHRS, CDR2 YFSETQ, per germline. V lost 4 bases and J 4 bases, leaving 20 bases between the germline ends. The CDR3 here is CASSLRDTRSGYGYTF. For the CDR3, the DNA is TGCGCCAGCAGCCTCAGGGACACAAGGTCCGGCTATGGCTACACCTTC.

The rearrangement joins TRBV19 to TRBJ2-7, with 7 positions matching TRBD1. Trimming took 6 bases from V and 6 from J; bases not matched to a gene: 14. The CDR3 totals 15 residues. CDR1 and CDR2 from the germline V gene are LNHDA and SQIVND (reference sequence). The CDR3 DNA is TGTGCCAGTAGGTTCACGACAGGGCGTTTGAGCGAGCAGTACTTC. Protein product: CASRFTTGRLSEQYF.

The chain is built from TRBV19 and TRBJ2-5; perhaps TRBD2 as D (6 bases). The V end lost 1 base, the J end lost 4 bases, and 16 bases lay between the germline ends. Germline assignment: CDR1 LNHDA and CDR2 SQIVND (reference sequence). This CDR3 comprises 16 residues. The DNA of the CDR3 is TGTGCCAGTAGTATAGCTAACTCCCTGGGAGGAGAGACCCAGTACTTC. Translation gives CASSIANSLGGETQYF. Full variable domain (rest looked up from reference TRBV19 and TRBJ2-5): DGGITQSPKYLFRKEGQNVTLSCEQNLNHDAMYWYRQDPGQGLRLIYYSQIVNDFQKGDIAEGYSVSREKKESFPLTVTSAQKNPTAFYLCASSIANSLGGETQYFGPGTRLLVL.

The chain links TRBV6-5 to TRBJ1-6; D is possibly TRBD1 (5 bases). CDR3 length: 14 amino acids. Germline V lookup: CDR1 MNHEY, CDR2 SVGAGI. Trimming shortened V by 0 bases and J by 8 bases, and 8 bases separated the two germline ends. CDR3 protein: CASSYSRGDSPLHF. In nucleotides, the CDR3 is TGTGCCAGCAGTTACTCCCGAGGGGATTCACCCCTCCACTTT.

This chain connects TRBV6-5 to TRBJ1-2, with TRBD1 matching over 9 bases. Germline trimming cut 7 bases from V and 2 bases from J; bases unmatched to any gene: 8. CDR3 length: 15 amino acids. Germline CDR1 MNHEY, CDR2 SVGAGI. CDR3 sequence (DNA): TGTGCCAGCAAGCAAAGACAGGGGGAAAACTATGGCTACACCTTC. Translation: CASKQRQGENYGYTF.

The chain is built from TRBV11-2 and TRBJ2-1, with TRBD2 matching over 8 bases. Trimming cost V 5 bases and J 7 bases; bases outside gene matches: 7. The length of the CDR3 is 14 residues. Germline CDR1 and CDR2: SGHAT and FQNNGV. The CDR3 sequence: CASSPVAGLNEQFF. DNA for the CDR3: TGTGCCAGCAGCCCAGTAGCGGGACTTAATGAGCAGTTCTTC.

Within the sample, this clone is medium-sized. This chain joins TRBV6-1 and TRBJ1-2; no firm D call. Deletions cut 2 bases from V and 2 bases from J, with 6 bases between. The CDR3 contains 13 residues. The germline CDR1 and CDR2 sequences are MNHNS and SASEGT. CDR3 in amino acids: CASSENENYGYTF. DNA for the CDR3: TGTGCCAGCAGTGAAAACGAGAACTATGGCTACACCTTC.

This clone has a single count. The chain links TRBV27 to TRBJ2-3; D uncertain. The CDR3 extends over 16 amino acids. Trimming pared 2 bases from V and 0 bases from J, leaving 12 bases between. Germline values: CDR1 MNHEY, CDR2 SMNVEV (reference sequence). The CDR3 protein is CASSLDGRRSTDTQYF. The CDR3, as DNA: TGTGCCAGCAGTTTAGATGGTAGAAGGAGCACAGATACGCAGTATTTT.

The chain has TRBV30 and TRBJ1-4; D not resolved. Per germline, CDR1 GTSNPN and CDR2 SVGIG (reference sequence). Trimming removed 4 bases at V and 0 bases at J, with 6 bases between. This CDR3 has 13 residues. The CDR3 nucleotides read TGTGCCTGGAAGGTGACAACTAATGAAAAACTGTTTTTT. Translated, it gives CAWKVTTNEKLFF.

The genes are TRBV7-2 and TRBJ2-7; either TRBD1 or TRBD2 may fit D (5 bases each). Looked up from germline, CDR1 is SGHTA and CDR2 is FQGNSA. The CDR3 has 12 residues. Trimming shortened V by 5 bases and J by 3 bases, and 8 bases separated the two germline ends. Here the CDR3 DNA reads TGTGCCAGCAGCAGGGACCACTACGAGCAGTACTTC. Its translation: CASSRDHYEQYF.